Described below is a single TCR beta chain sequence and its context. Its antigen is currently unknown. The table came from immunoSEQ multiplex PCR; TCRdb's copy has only in-frame clones and leaves some out. The profile shows fewer than 200,000 clones, around 85% of them singletons. This sample was included in a study of cytomegalovirus exposure and HLA in healthy donors. Study findings and constraints: A few of the chains that were CMV-associated were confirmed in vitro to be specific for CMV antigens. There were some public TCRs occurring in many donors, but most TCR sequences were rare. The TCR clusters that emerged in the first cohort tended, a later analysis found, to co-occur in the approximately 120 validation repertoires.

This CDR3 is built from 14 residues. J was trimmed by 3 bases and V by 6 bases; bases with no gene match: 4. CDR1 is MNHNS, CDR2 SASEGT, per germline. The sequencing input was PBMCs. The sequence was obtained from a man younger than 30 in good health and CMV-seropositive. This chain joins TRBV6-1 and TRBJ1-4, with 7 bases matching TRBD1. CDR3 nucleotide sequence: TGTGCCAGCAGGACAGGGCATTCTAATGAAAAACTGTTTTTT. It yields the protein CASRTGHSNEKLFF.